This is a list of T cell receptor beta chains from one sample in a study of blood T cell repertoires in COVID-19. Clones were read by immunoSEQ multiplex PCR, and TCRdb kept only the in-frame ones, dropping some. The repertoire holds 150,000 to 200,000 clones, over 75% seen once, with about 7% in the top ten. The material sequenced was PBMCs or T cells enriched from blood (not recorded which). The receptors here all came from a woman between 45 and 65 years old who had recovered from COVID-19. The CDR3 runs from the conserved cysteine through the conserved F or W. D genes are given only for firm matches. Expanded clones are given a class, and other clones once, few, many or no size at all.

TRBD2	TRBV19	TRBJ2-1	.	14	TGTGCCAGTAAGCGGGGCCTATACTACAATGAGCAGTTCTTC	CASKRGLYYNEQFF
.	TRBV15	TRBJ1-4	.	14	TGTGCCACCAGCAGAGAAGGGGGGGAATCTCGGAGGTTTTTT	CATSREGGESRRFF
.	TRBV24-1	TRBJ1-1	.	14	TGTGCCACCAGGTCAGATAGGGGGAACACTGAAGCTTTCTTT	CATRSDRGNTEAFF
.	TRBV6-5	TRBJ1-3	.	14	TGTGCCAGCAGTTATGACAGGAGTGGAAACACCATATATTTT	CASSYDRSGNTIYF
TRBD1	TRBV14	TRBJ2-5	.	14	TGTGCCAGCAGCCTCCTCAGGGGGCGCCGGACCCAGTACTTC	CASSLLRGRRTQYF
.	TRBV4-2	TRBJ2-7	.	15	TGTGCCAGCAGCCAAGAGGACTCCTCGGGCTACGAGCAGTACTTC	CASSQEDSSGYEQYF
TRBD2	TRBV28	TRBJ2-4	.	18	TGTGCCAGCAGTTTAATGGTAGAAGCGGGAGGGCACAAAAACATTCAGTACTTC	CASSLMVEAGGHKNIQYF
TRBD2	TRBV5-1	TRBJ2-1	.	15	TGCGCCAGCAGTCCAACTAGCGGGAGGGCCCCTGAGCAGTTCTTC	CASSPTSGRAPEQFF
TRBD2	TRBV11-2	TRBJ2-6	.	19	TGTGCCAGCAGCTCACTCTTAGCGGGACTTCCCTCTGGGGCCAACGTCCTGACTTTC	CASSSLLAGLPSGANVLTF
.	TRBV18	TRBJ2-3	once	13	TGTGCCAGCTCACCGGGAGCAGCAGATACGCAGTATTTT	CASSPGAADTQYF
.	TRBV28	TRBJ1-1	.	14	TGTGCCAGCAGTTCTGGAGCCCGGAACACTGAAGCTTTCTTT	CASSSGARNTEAFF
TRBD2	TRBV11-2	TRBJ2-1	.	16	TGTGCCAGCAGCCTACTAGCGGGAGACCAGATCAATGAGCAGTTCTTC	CASSLLAGDQINEQFF
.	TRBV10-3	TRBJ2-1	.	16	TGTGCCATCAGTGAGACTACTAGCTGGTCCTACAATGAGCAGTTCTTC	CAISETTSWSYNEQFF
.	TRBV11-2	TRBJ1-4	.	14	TGTGCCAGCAGCTTAGTATATGCGGCCGAAAAACTGTTTTTT	CASSLVYAAEKLFF
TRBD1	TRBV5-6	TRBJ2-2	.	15	TGTGCCAGCAGACTCACAGGGGTAGAAACCGGGGAGCTGTTTTTT	CASRLTGVETGELFF
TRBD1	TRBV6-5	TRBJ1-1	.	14	TGTGCCAGCAGCAGACAGGGCAGGAACACTGAAGCTTTCTTT	CASSRQGRNTEAFF
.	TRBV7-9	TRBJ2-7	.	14	TGTGCCAGCAGCCGGAACAGGGTCCCCTACGAGCAGTACTTC	CASSRNRVPYEQYF
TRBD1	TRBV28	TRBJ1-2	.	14	TGTGCCAGCGCCCCAGGACAGGCTCGCTATGGCTACACCTTC	CASAPGQARYGYTF
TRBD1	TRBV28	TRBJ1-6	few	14	TGTGCCAGCAGTGGACAGGATTATAATTCACCCCTCCACTTT	CASSGQDYNSPLHF
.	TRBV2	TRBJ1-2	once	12	TGTGCCAGCAGTGTAGACAGAAGCGGCTACACCTTC	CASSVDRSGYTF
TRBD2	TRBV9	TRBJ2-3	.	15	TGTGCCAGCAGCGCTAGCGGGAGAGGGGGCAGCACGCAGTATTTT	CASSASGRGGSTQYF
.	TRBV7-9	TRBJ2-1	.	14	TGTGCCAGCAGCCACGGACTACCCTCCAATGAGCAGTTCTTC	CASSHGLPSNEQFF
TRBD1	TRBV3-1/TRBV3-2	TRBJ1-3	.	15	TGTGCCAGCAGTCGTACAGGGGGTACTGGAAACACCATATATTTT	CASSRTGGTGNTIYF
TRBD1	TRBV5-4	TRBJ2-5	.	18	TGTGCCAGCAGCTCCTCCCCCTCCGACAGGGTGAGACAAGAGACCCAGTACTTC	CASSSSPSDRVRQETQYF
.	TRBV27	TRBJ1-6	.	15	TGTGCCAGCAGTTTGGGGGGGCTTAAGGATTCACCCCTCCACTTT	CASSLGGLKDSPLHF
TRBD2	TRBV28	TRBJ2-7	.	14	TGTGCCAGCAAGGACAGCGGGAGTACCTACGAGCAGTACTTC	CASKDSGSTYEQYF
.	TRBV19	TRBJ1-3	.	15	TGTGCCAGTAGGCGCTCTGCGCTTTCTGGAAACACCATATATTTT	CASRRSALSGNTIYF
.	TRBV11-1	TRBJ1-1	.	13	TGTGCCAGCAGCGTACAGGGGAACACTGAAGCTTTCTTT	CASSVQGNTEAFF
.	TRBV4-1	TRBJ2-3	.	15	TGCGCCAGCAGCCTGGGGGGTGGACGGACAGATACGCAGTATTTT	CASSLGGGRTDTQYF
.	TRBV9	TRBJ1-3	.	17	TGTGCCAGCAGCGTAGTAGGTCCAGGTAGGCCTGGAAACACCATATATTTT	CASSVVGPGRPGNTIYF
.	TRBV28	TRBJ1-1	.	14	TGTGCCAGCAGTTTATTAGTAATGAACACTGAAGCTTTCTTT	CASSLLVMNTEAFF
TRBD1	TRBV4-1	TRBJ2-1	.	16	TGCGCCAGCAGCCACCCTACAGGGGGGTTTTCCAATGAGCAGTTCTTC	CASSHPTGGFSNEQFF
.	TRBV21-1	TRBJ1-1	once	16	TGTGCCAGCAGCAGAAAGGAGGTGGGGTTCGACACTGAAGCTTTCTTT	CASSRKEVGFDTEAFF
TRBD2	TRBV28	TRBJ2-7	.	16	TGTGCCAGCAGTCCAACACCCGGGACTAGCGGCTACGAGCAGTACTTC	CASSPTPGTSGYEQYF
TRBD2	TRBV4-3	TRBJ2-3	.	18	TGCGCCAGCAGCCAAGAACCCCCTAGCGGGAGGGCCACAGATACGCAGTATTTT	CASSQEPPSGRATDTQYF
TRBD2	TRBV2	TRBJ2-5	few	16	TGTGCCAGCAGTCCGGGACTAGCGGGAGTCGGAGAGACCCAGTACTTC	CASSPGLAGVGETQYF
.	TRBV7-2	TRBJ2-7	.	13	TGTGCCAGCAGCTTTGCGGGCATACTCGAGCAGTACTTC	CASSFAGILEQYF
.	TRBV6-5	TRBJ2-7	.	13	TGTGCCAGCAGTACAAGCGCGTCCTACGAGCAGTACTTC	CASSTSASYEQYF
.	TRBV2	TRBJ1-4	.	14	TGTGCCAGCAGGAGGAGCGCGGAAGGTGAAAAACTGTTTTTT	CASRRSAEGEKLFF
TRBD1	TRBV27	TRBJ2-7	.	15	TGTGCCAGCAGTTTATCGACAGGGGATACCTACGAGCAGTACTTC	CASSLSTGDTYEQYF
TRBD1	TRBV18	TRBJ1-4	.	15	TGTGCCAGCTCACCCAAACAGGGGACTAATGAAAAACTGTTTTTT	CASSPKQGTNEKLFF
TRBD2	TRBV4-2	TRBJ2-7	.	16	TGTGCCAGCAGCCATGCAATAGCGGGAGGGCCCTACGAGCAGTACTTC	CASSHAIAGGPYEQYF
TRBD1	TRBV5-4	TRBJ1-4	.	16	TGTGCCAGCGGGCTTTCTAAAGGTACAGGGGAAGTAAAACTGTTTTTT	CASGLSKGTGEVKLFF
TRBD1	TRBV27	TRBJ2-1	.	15	TGTGCCAGTAAACCGGACAGGGGCGGGTACAATGAGCAGTTCTTC	CASKPDRGGYNEQFF
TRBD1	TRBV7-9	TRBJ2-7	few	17	TGTGCCAGCAGCTTAATCCGGACAGGGGCAGACTCCTACGAGCAGTACTTC	CASSLIRTGADSYEQYF
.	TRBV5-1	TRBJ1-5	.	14	TGCGCCAGCAGCCTCCGGGGTGGTTACCAGCCCCAGCATTTT	CASSLRGGYQPQHF
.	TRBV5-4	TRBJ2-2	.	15	TGTGCCAGCAGCTTTAAGGGGGCGAACACCGGGGAGCTGTTTTTT	CASSFKGANTGELFF
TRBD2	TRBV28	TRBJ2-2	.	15	TGTGCCAGCAGGTTAGCGGGAAGGGACACCGGGGAGCTGTTTTTT	CASRLAGRDTGELFF
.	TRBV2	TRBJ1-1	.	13	TGTGCCAGCAGTGACAGGGCGAACACTGAAGCTTTCTTT	CASSDRANTEAFF
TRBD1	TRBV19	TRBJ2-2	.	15	TGTGCCAGTAGTAGACAGGGGGTGGGCACCGGGGAGCTGTTTTTT	CASSRQGVGTGELFF